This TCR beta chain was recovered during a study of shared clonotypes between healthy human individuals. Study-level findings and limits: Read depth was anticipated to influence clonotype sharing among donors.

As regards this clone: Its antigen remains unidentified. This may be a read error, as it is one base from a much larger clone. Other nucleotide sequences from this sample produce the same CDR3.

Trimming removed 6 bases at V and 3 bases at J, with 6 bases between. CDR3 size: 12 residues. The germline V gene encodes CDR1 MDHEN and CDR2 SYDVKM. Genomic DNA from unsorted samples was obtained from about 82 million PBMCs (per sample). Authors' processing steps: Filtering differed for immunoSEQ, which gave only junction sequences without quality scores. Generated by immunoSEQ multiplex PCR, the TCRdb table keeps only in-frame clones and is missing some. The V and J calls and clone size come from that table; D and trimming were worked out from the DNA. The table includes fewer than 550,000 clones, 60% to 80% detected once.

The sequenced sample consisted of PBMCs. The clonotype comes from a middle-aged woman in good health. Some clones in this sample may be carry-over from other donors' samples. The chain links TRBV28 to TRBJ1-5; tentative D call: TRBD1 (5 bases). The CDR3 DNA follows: TGTGCCAGCAGACAGGTCAATCAGCCCCAGCATTTT. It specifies CASRQVNQPQHF.